This entry is about one T cell receptor beta chain. CDR3 size: 16 residues. The germline CDR1 and CDR2 sequences are SGDLS and YYNGEE. Trimming took off 3 bases at V and 6 bases at J, with 18 bases between the two ends. These data are taken from a study of beta chain features in type 1 diabetes. Sorting gave populations that all exceeded 98% purity. The whole isolated RNA underwent reverse transcription, so sequencing captured expressed TCRB transcripts. Produced via immunoSEQ multiplex PCR; TCRdb's table is partial and in-frame only. The sample carries 310,000 or so clones, roughly 8% recorded once. The receptor comes from a woman between 18 and 29 years old in good health. J is TRBJ2-2 and V is TRBV9, with D perhaps given as TRBD1 or TRBD2 (5 bases each). Sequenced input: central memory CD4+ T cells from blood. This chain's CDR3 is CASSASGTPDPGELFF. Written as DNA, the CDR3 is TGTGCCAGCAGCGCCTCCGGGACGCCAGACCCCGGGGAGCTGTTTTTT.